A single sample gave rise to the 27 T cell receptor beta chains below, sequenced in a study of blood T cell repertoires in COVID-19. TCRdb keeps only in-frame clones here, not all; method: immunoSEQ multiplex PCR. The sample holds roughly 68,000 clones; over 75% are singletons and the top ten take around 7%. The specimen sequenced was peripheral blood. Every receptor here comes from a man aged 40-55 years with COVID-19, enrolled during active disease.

DNA for the CDR3: TGCGCCAGCAGCTTGGGACAGGGGGCAAACTATGGCTACACCTTC. Translating it yields CASSLGQGANYGYTF. V usage is TRBV5-1 and J usage is TRBJ1-2; 10 nucleotides line up with TRBD1. V shed 0 bases, J shed 2 bases, and the junction held 1 base outside the gene matches. The CDR3 has 15 residues. Germline lookup yields CDR1 SGHRS and CDR2 YFSETQ.

The CDR3 region is CANQYRTEPGKAAGELFF. Written as DNA, the CDR3 is TGTGCCAACCAATATCGGACAGAACCAGGTAAGGCCGCCGGGGAGCTGTTTTTT. J is TRBJ2-2 and V is TRBV21-1; TRBD1, the table's D call, was not compared with the DNA. TRBV21-1 is given as a pseudogene. The length of the CDR3 is 18 residues.

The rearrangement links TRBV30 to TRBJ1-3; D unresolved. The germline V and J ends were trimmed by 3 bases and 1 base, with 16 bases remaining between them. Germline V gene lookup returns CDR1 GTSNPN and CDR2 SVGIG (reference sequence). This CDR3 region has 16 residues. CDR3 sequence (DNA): TGTGCCTGGAGGGACTCGGGGAGGGTTTCTGGAAACACCATATATTTT. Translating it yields CAWRDSGRVSGNTIYF.

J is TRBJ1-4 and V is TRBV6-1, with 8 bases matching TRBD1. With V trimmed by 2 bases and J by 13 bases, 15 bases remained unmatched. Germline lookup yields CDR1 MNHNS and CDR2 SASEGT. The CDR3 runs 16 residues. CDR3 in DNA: TGTGCCAGCAGTGAAAGGTGGACAGGGCGAACCCACGGACTGTTTTTT. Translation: CASSERWTGRTHGLFF.

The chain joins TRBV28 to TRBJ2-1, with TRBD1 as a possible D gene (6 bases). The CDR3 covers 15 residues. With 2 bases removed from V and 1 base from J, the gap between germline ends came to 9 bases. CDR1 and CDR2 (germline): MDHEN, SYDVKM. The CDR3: CASSLPTGSYNEQFF. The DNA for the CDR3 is TGTGCCAGCAGTTTACCGACAGGTTCCTACAATGAGCAGTTCTTC.

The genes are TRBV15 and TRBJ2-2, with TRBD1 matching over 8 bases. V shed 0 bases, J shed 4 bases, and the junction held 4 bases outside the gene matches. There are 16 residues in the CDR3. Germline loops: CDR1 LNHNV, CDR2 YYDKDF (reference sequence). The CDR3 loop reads CATSRDRTGGTGELFF. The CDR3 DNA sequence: TGTGCCACCAGCAGAGATCGAACAGGGGGCACCGGGGAGCTGTTTTTT.

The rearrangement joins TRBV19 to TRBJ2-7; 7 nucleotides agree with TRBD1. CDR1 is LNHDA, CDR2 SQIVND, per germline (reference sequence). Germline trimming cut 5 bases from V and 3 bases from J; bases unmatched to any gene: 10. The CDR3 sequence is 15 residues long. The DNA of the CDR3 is TGTGCCAGTAGTTTGTATTGGGGACAGAACTACGAGCAGTACTTC. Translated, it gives CASSLYWGQNYEQYF.

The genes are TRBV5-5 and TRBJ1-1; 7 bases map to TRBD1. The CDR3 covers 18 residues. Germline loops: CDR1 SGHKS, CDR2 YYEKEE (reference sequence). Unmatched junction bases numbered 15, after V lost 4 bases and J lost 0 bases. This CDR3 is CASSRIPRQGSMNTEAFF. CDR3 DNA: TGTGCCAGCAGCAGAATTCCCCGACAGGGATCGATGAACACTGAAGCTTTCTTT.

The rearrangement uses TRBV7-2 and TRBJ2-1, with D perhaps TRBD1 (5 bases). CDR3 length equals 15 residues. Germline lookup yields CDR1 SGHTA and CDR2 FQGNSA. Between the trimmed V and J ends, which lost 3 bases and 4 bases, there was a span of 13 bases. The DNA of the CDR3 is TGTGCCAGCAGCTTCCGACAGAGTAGATACAATGAGCAGTTCTTC. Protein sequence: CASSFRQSRYNEQFF.

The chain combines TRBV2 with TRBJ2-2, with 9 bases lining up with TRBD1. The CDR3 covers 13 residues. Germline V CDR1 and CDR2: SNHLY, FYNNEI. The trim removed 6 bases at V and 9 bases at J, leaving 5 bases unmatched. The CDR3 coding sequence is TGTGCCAGCAGCGCGGGGACAGGGAGGGAGCTGTTTTTT. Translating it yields CASSAGTGRELFF.

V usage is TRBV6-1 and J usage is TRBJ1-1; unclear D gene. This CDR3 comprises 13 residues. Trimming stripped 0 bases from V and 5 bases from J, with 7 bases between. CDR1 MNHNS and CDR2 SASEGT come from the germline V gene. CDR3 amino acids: CASSEAVDTEAFF. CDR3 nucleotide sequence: TGTGCCAGCAGTGAAGCAGTAGATACTGAAGCTTTCTTT.

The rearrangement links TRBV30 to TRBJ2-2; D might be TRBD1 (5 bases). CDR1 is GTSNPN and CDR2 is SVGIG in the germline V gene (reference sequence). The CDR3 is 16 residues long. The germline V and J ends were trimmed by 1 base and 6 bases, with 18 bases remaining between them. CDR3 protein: CAWSGAGSKLSGELFF. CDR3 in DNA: TGTGCCTGGAGTGGGGCAGGGTCGAAATTATCCGGGGAGCTGTTTTTT.

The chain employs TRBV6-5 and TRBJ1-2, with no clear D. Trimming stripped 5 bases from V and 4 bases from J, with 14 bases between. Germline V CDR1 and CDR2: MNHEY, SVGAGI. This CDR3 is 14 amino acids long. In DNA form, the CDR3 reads TGTGCCAGCAGTCCCAGCGGGAGTCTCTATGGCTACACCTTC. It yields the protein CASSPSGSLYGYTF.

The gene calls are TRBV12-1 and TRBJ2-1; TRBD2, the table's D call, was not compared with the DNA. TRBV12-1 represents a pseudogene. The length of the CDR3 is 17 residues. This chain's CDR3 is CASSPDPRLAGGDEQFF. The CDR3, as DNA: TGTGCCAGCAGCCCAGACCCCAGACTAGCGGGGGGCGATGAGCAGTTCTTC.

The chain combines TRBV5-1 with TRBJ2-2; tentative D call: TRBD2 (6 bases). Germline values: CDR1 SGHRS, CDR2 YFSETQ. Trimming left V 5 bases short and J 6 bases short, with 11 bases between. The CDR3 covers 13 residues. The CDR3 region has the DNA TGCGCCAGCAGAACGGGGGAGGCCGGGGAGCTGTTTTTT. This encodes CASRTGEAGELFF.

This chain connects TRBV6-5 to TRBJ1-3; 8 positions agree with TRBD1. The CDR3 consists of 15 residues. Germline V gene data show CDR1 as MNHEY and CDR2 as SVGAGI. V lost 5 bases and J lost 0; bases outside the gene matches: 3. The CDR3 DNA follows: TGTGCCAGCAGTCCGGGACAGGCCTCTGGAAACACCATATATTTT. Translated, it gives CASSPGQASGNTIYF.

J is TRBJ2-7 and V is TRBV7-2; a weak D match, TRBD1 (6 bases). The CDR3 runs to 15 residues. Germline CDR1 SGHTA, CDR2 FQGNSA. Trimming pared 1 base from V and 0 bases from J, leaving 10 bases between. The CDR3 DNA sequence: TGTGCCAGCAGCTTAGTCGGGACACCCTCCTACGAGCAGTACTTC. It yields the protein CASSLVGTPSYEQYF.

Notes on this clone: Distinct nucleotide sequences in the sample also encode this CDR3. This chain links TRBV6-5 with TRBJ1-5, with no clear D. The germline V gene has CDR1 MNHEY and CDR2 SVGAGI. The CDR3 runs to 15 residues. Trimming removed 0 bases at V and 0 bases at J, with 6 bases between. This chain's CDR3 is CASSYSRNSNQPQHF. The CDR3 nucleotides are TGTGCCAGCAGTTACTCGAGAAATAGCAATCAGCCCCAGCATTTT.

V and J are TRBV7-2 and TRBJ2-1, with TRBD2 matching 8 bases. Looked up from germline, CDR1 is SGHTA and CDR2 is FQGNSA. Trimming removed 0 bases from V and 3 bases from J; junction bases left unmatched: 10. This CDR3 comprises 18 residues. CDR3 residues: CASSLAGPQAGVYNEQFF. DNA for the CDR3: TGTGCCAGCAGCTTAGCGGGCCCCCAAGCGGGGGTCTACAATGAGCAGTTCTTC.

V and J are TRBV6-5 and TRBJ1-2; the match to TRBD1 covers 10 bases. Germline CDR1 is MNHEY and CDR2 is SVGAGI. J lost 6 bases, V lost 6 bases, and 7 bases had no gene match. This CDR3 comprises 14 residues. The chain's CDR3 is CASRTGQGNDGYTF. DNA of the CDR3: TGTGCCAGCAGGACGGGACAGGGGAACGATGGCTACACCTTC.

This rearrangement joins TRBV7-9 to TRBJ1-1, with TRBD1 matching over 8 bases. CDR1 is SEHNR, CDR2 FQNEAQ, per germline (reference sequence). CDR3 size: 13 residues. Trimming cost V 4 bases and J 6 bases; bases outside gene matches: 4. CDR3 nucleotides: TGTGCCAGCAGCTCCACAGGGGGATCTGAAGCTTTCTTT. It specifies CASSSTGGSEAFF.

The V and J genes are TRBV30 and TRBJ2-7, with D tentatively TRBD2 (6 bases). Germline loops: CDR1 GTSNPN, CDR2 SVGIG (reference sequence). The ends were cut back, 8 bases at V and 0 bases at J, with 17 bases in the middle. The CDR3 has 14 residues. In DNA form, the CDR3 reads TGTGCCCGCGACCGGGACGGGAGCTCCTACGAGCAGTACTTC. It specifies CARDRDGSSYEQYF.

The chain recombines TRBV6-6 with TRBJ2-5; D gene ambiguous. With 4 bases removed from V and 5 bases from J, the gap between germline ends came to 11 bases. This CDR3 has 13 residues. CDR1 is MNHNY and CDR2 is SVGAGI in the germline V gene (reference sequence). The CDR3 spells CASSSEVTETQYF. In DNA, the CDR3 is TGTGCCAGCAGTTCAGAAGTAACCGAGACCCAGTACTTC.

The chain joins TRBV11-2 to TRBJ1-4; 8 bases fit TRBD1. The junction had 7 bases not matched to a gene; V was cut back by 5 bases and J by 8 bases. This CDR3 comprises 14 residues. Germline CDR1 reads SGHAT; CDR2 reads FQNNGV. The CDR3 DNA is TGTGCCAGCAGCCTAGGACAGGGAGGCGAAAAACTGTTTTTT. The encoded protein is CASSLGQGGEKLFF.

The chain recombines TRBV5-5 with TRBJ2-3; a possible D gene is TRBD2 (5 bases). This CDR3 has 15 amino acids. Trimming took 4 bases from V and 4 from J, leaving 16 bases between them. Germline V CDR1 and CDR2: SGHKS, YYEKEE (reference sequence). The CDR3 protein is CASSKTRDWPDTQYF. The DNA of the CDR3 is TGTGCCAGCAGCAAGACCCGGGATTGGCCAGATACGCAGTATTTT.

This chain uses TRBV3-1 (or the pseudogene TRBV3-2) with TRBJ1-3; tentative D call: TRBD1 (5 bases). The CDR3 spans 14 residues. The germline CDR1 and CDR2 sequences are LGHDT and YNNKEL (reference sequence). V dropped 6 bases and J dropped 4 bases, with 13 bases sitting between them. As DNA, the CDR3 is TGTGCCAGCAGTAGGAGCGACAGCGGAAACACCATATATTTT. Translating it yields CASSRSDSGNTIYF.

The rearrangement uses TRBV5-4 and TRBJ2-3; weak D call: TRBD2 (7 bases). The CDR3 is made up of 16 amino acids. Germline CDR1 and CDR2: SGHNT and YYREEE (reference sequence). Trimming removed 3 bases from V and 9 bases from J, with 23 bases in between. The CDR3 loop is CASSSLTGGGGGTQYF. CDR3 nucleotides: TGTGCCAGCAGCTCCCTCACGGGCGGGGGAGGGGGGACGCAGTATTTT.